This entry is about one TCR beta chain. In its sample, this clonotype was seen a few times. Its antigen has not been determined. Base quality data are lacking; no much larger clone is found one base away. These data are taken from a study of regulatory T cells in long-lasting Graves disease (TCRdb year 2021). About the investigation overall: Patients with newly diagnosed Graves' disease had been on antithyroid drugs for under 3 months. TCR sequencing covered around 13 persistent and around 20 newly diagnosed Graves' disease patients, some 33 samples in total. Peripheral blood TCR sequencing and RNA sequencing compared persistent Graves' disease patients with newly diagnosed Graves' disease patients. The study was conducted in China and was registered as a clinical trial.

CDR3 length: 15 amino acids, cysteine to phenylalanine. Only the CDR3 DNA stays, 45 bases, in frame from base 1. The germline ends are 13 bases apart after V is trimmed by 8 bases and J by 0 bases. Taken from the germline V gene (reference sequence), the CDR1 and CDR2 loops are LNHNV and YYDKDF. General conclusions and limits of the study: Compared with newly diagnosed patients, persistent Graves' disease patients had lower TCR Shannon entropy and fewer highly expanded clones, which suggests clonal expansion. Only peripheral blood was studied, because thyroid tissue, the primary lesion, was inaccessible. The authors noted that the small sample size was a limitation that may lower accuracy. TRBV28, TRBJ1-2 and TRBJ2-5 were preferentially used in persistent disease, while TRBV20-1 and TRBJ2-1 were favored in newly diagnosed disease. Sequencing and analysis were restricted to the TCR beta chain. More public clonotypes were shared among persistent patients (more than 2,500) than among newly diagnosed patients (966).

Explained via the paper, the time point label denotes: newly diagnosed GD, antithyroid drugs for less than 3 months. RNA was extracted from PBMCs in TRIzol for both TCR sequencing and RNA sequencing. The diagnosis of Graves' disease was made according to American Thyroid Association guidelines. Patients were recruited from an endocrinology department in Xi'an, China. From each patient, 7.5 to 9.5 milliliters of peripheral blood was collected into an EDTA anticoagulant tube. Ficoll Paque Plus density gradient separation was used to isolate PBMCs, and no further T cell sorting was performed. RNA quality was checked with an Agilent 2100 Bioanalyzer and agarose gel, and concentration with a NanoDrop 2000. Receptor libraries were prepared by multiplex PCR. TCRdb lists the instrument as Illumina HiSeq 4000. To build TCR beta libraries, CDR3 regions were amplified by Arm-PCR using iRepertoire HTBI primers. Gel purification was performed on PCR products prior to sequencing. For the original study's pipeline: Gene usage analysis of CDR3 amino acid clonotypes used the approximately 62 TRBV and 12 to 15 TRBJ segments found across samples. Filtered high-quality paired reads were merged into contigs using COPE and FqMerger. BLAST was used to align contigs to IMGT TRBV, TRBD and TRBJ reference genes, with CDR3 defined following IMGT. Any clonotype with a frequency above 0.1% was counted as a highly expanded clone. Shannon entropy served as the measure of repertoire diversity, while the Gini coefficient captured V-J evenness. Clonotypes shared by more than one individual were considered public. The raw public reads went through TCRdb reprocessing: fastp at Q25, MiXCR clone calling, in-frame beta chains kept. Duplicate CDR3 protein sequences are folded into a single record with the most common DNA and genes. The V and J calls here are based on TCRdb, not the publication. The sample data list about 450,000 distinct CDR3 sequences, and 13% to 15% of these were observed just once. The top ten hold roughly 18% of the sample.

The same sample was also studied in work on T cells in Graves' hyperthyroidism and ophthalmopathy. The other study reports the following: Stable Graves' hyperthyroidism was defined as no progression to ophthalmopathy during 18 months of follow-up. The hyperthyroidism patients were between 18 and 65 years old and newly diagnosed, with a disease duration of less than 2 months. Patients with uncontrolled infections, other autoimmune diseases, pregnancy or lactation were excluded. Diagnoses were established on the basis of clinical symptoms, serum thyroxine and TRAb, thyroid ultrasound, and orbital computed tomography. For the first round of RT-PCR on the TCR CDR3, the HTBI primer set was used together with the Qiagen OneStep RT-PCR kit. Most expanded thyroid clonotypes (frequency above 0.001) were also found in blood, which suggests that blood repertoires may mirror thyroid immune responses. A 13 V-J signature model separated ophthalmopathy from stable hyperthyroidism, with 87.88% sensitivity and 81% to 83% specificity in cross-validation and 80%/75% in testing. In validation, the model predicted progression to ophthalmopathy a median of roughly 6.5 months before onset, with over 60% sensitivity and about 75% specificity. A discovery cohort of about a hundred patients, approximately 44 with Graves' ophthalmopathy and more than 55 with stable Graves' hyperthyroidism, was used to find distinguishing TCR V-J signatures. Whether ophthalmopathy could be predicted prospectively was tested in an independent validation cohort made up of about 18 hyperthyroidism patients plus 17 patients who later progressed to ophthalmopathy. The 100 discovery patients were randomly divided into training and test sets at a 7:3 ratio. In about 6 Graves' hyperthyroidism patients, the study also compared T-cell repertoires from thyroid tissue with T-cell repertoires from blood. After sampling, hyperthyroidism patients received methimazole starting at 30 mg daily, and ophthalmopathy patients received high-dose intravenous methylprednisolone. A second multiplex PCR round built the libraries, followed by size selection and purification. The libraries were sequenced on an Illumina HiSeq2000 using paired-end 100 bp reads. SOAPnuke was used to process the raw data, throwing out any read that contained adapters or uncalled bases, had a mean Phred below 15, or lacked an exact constant-primer or identifier match. High-quality paired reads were merged with COPE v1.2.5, and unique nucleotide sequences were defined as clonotypes. MiTCR v1.1 was used to align clonotypes to the IMGT TRBV, TRBD and TRBJ reference segments. The analysis included only V-J combinations with a frequency above 0.0001, which together covered roughly 99% of the repertoires. The TCS score was defined as F50 (clonal expansion) divided by E x V (chaos), with BLOSUM62-based TCRdist calculated between CDR3 peptides within each V-J. Welch's t-statistics and random forest reduced roughly 540 V-J features to under 15, which were used in a naive Bayes classifier (R e1071). No statistical method was used to set the sample size in advance, and investigators knew the group allocation. The paper describes TCR Vbeta CDR3 sequencing of around 130 peripheral blood samples, made up of 43 ophthalmopathy patients, some 76 hyperthyroidism patients and 17 progressor patients.

The receptor's source is a woman aged 45 to 65 with Graves disease. Donor details come from another sample of the same person, matched by shared clones. The V and J genes are TRBV15 and TRBJ1-4; confidence is insufficient to name the D gene. Sample: peripheral blood mononuclear cells (PBMCs), taken at new diagnosis, from a patient treated with antithyroid drugs. The bases read TGTGCCACCCGTCTTCTTCCACCAACTAATGAAAAACTGTTTTTT. It translates as CATRLLPPTNEKLFF.